The 21 T cell receptor beta chains reported below all come from one sample, sequenced in a study of control samples from healthy donors and cancer patients (dated by TCRdb to the early 2020s). The method was the immunoSEQ multiplex PCR assay. The clones in this table, taken by TCRdb from immuneACCESS, are in-frame only. Not every clone is retained; where verified, under half of the shortfall comes from an unresolved V gene, and the cause of the rest is unknown. The sample table contains some 18,000 clones; only one count was recorded for under 90% of them. Roughly 29% of the sample belongs to the ten largest clones. The sample comprised PBMCs. The receptors come from a woman aged 70-85 years with lung cancer.

CDR3 protein: CASSPGQTLNTEAFF. The CDR3 coding sequence is TGTGCCAGCAGCCCCGGCCAGACCTTGAACACTGAAGCTTTCTTT. The chain employs TRBV11-2 and TRBJ1-1; D is ambiguous. Trimming shortened V by 5 bases and J by 0 bases, and 13 bases separated the two germline ends. CDR3 size: 15 residues. CDR1 is SGHAT, CDR2 FQNNGV, per germline. The whole variable domain, filled in from reference TRBV11-2 and TRBJ1-1, reads EAGVAQSPRYKIIEKRQSVAFWCNPISGHATLYWYQQILGQGPKLLIQFQNNGVVDDSQLPKDRFSAERLKGVDSTLKIQPAKLEDSAVYLCASSPGQTLNTEAFFGQGTRLTVV.

J is TRBJ2-6 and V is TRBV27; D may be TRBD1 or TRBD2 (5 bases each). The germline CDR1 and CDR2 sequences are MNHEY and SMNVEV (reference sequence). V dropped 3 bases and J dropped 0 bases, with 15 bases sitting between them. The CDR3 covers 18 residues. CDR3: CASSFARDASSGANVLTF. The CDR3 bases are TGTGCCAGCAGTTTCGCCAGGGACGCTTCCTCTGGGGCCAACGTCCTGACTTTC.

The J gene is TRBJ1-1, the V gene TRBV6-5; D remains unclear. Trimming stripped 4 bases from V and 7 bases from J, with 10 bases between. The germline V gene has CDR1 MNHEY and CDR2 SVGAGI. The CDR3 has 12 residues. CDR3 loop: CASSSGDIEAFF. The CDR3 DNA follows: TGTGCCAGCAGTTCCGGCGACATTGAAGCTTTCTTT.

This chain connects TRBV5-1 to TRBJ2-7, with TRBD1 identical over 7 bases. Germline lookup yields CDR1 SGHRS and CDR2 YFSETQ. The J segment lost 2 bases and the V segment lost 0 bases, leaving 5 bases of the junction unmatched. The CDR3 is made up of 15 amino acids. CDR3 nucleotides: TGCGCCAGCAGCTTGGGACAGGGTATAACCTACGAGCAGTACTTC. Its translation: CASSLGQGITYEQYF. The full variable domain, completed using reference TRBV5-1 and TRBJ2-7, is KAGVTQTPRYLIKTRGQQVTLSCSPISGHRSVSWYQQTPGQGLQFLFEYFSETQRNKGNFPGRFSGRQFSNSRSEMNVSTLELGDSALYLCASSLGQGITYEQYFGPGTRLTVT.

CDR3 coding DNA: TGTGCCAGCAGTACCACCGACAGGGGGAACACTGAAGCTTTCTTT. It yields the protein CASSTTDRGNTEAFF. The genes are TRBV2 and TRBJ1-1; TRBD1 matches at 8 bases. CDR1 SNHLY and CDR2 FYNNEI come from the germline V gene. CDR3 length: 15 residues. V was clipped by 5 bases and J by 1 base; unmatched bases: 6.

This clone was found once. This chain links TRBV10-3 with TRBJ2-3; no reliable D call. CDR1 and CDR2 from the germline V gene are ENHRY and SYGVKD. The CDR3 has 13 residues. V shed 7 bases and J shed 0 bases, with 8 bases lying between them. The CDR3 spells CAIKVGSTDTQYF. DNA of the CDR3: TGTGCCATCAAGGTGGGAAGCACAGATACGCAGTATTTT.

This clone was picked up a small number of times. The chain combines TRBV9 with TRBJ2-2, with a tentative D call TRBD2 (5 bases). The V end lost 6 bases, the J end lost 3 bases, and 12 bases lay between the germline ends. The CDR3 length is 14 residues. Germline CDR1 and CDR2: SGDLS and YYNGEE. CDR3 nucleotide sequence: TGTGCCAGCACGACGGGATGGGACACCGGGGAGCTGTTTTTT. Protein: CASTTGWDTGELFF.

The chain links TRBV5-4 to TRBJ1-2, with a tentative D call TRBD1 (5 bases). The CDR3 extends over 15 amino acids. The V gene's germline CDR1 is SGHNT and CDR2 YYREEE (reference sequence). The V gene lost 4 bases and the J gene lost 2 bases, with 15 bases spanning the gap. The CDR3 DNA is TGTGCCAGCAGCCCCGGGCAGGGTGCGAACTATGGCTACACCTTC. It codes for CASSPGQGANYGYTF.

The chain is built from TRBV7-2 and TRBJ1-3; D gene unclear. CDR1 is SGHTA and CDR2 is FQGNSA in the germline V gene. This CDR3 region has 15 residues. V lost 5 bases and J 2 bases, leaving 13 bases between the germline ends. The CDR3 DNA sequence: TGTGCCAGCAGCCGCGGCGGGGAAGCTGGAAACACCATATATTTT. Translation: CASSRGGEAGNTIYF.

This clone was counted between two and nine times. The chain recombines TRBV12-3 or TRBV12-4 with TRBJ2-7; the D gene is possibly TRBD2 (5 bases). V lost 1 base and J lost 5, with 9 bases in between. This CDR3 comprises 13 residues. This CDR3 reads CASSLGSGDEQYF. As DNA, the CDR3 is TGTGCCAGCAGTTTAGGATCCGGGGACGAGCAGTACTTC.

This chain links TRBV12-3 or TRBV12-4 with TRBJ2-7, with a possible D match to TRBD1 (5 bases). V was cut by 5 bases and J by 0 bases, with 8 bases left in between. The CDR3 is 13 residues long. CDR3 sequence (DNA): TGTGCCAGCAGTCTAGACAGCTCCTACGAGCAGTACTTC. Translating gives CASSLDSSYEQYF.

The V call is TRBV5-8, the J call TRBJ2-7; D possibly corresponds to TRBD1 (5 bases). Germline assignment: CDR1 SGHTS and CDR2 YDEGEE. The CDR3 spans 13 residues. V was clipped by 3 bases and J by 2 bases, with 9 bases between them. In DNA form, the CDR3 reads TGTGCCAGCAGCTCCAGGGTCCCCTACGAGCAGTACTTC. Translating gives CASSSRVPYEQYF.

This chain uses TRBV5-4 with TRBJ2-1; D not resolved. The V end was cut by 4 bases, the J end by 5 bases, with 22 bases between. The CDR3 extends over 17 amino acids. In germline, CDR1 is SGHNT, CDR2 YYREEE (reference sequence). CDR3 protein: CASSPLRAEKSDNEQFF. CDR3 in DNA: TGTGCCAGCAGCCCCCTCCGGGCGGAGAAGTCGGACAATGAGCAGTTCTTC.

The chain couples TRBV30 to TRBJ2-1, with D uncertain. Looked up from germline, CDR1 is GTSNPN and CDR2 is SVGIG (reference sequence). V was shortened by 4 bases and J by 7 bases, with 23 bases between the two germline ends. The CDR3 is made up of 16 amino acids. The CDR3 region has the DNA TGTGCCTGGAAGGTCCTCTCGTGGGGTCCCGGTAATGAGCAGTTCTTC. Amino acid sequence: CAWKVLSWGPGNEQFF.

The gene calls are TRBV7-6 and TRBJ1-5; D uncertain. The CDR3 loop spans 15 amino acids. Between the trimmed V and J ends, which lost 2 bases and 3 bases, there was a span of 11 bases. Per the germline V gene, CDR1 is SGHVS and CDR2 is FNYEAQ. CDR3 sequence reads: CASSLNGENNQPQHF. The CDR3, as DNA: TGTGCCAGCAGCTTAAACGGGGAGAACAATCAGCCCCAGCATTTT.

CDR3 nucleotide sequence: TGTGCCAGCAGCTTCCAGACTAGTGGAGAGACCCAGTACTTC. Translating it yields CASSFQTSGETQYF. The chain combines TRBV7-2 with TRBJ2-5; D is possibly TRBD2 (6 bases). The CDR3 sequence is 14 residues long. Germline assignment: CDR1 SGHTA and CDR2 FQGNSA. V dropped 3 bases and J dropped 4 bases, with 12 bases sitting between them. The variable domain in full, with the rest retrieved from reference TRBV7-2 and TRBJ2-5, is GAGVSQSPSNKVTEKGKDVELRCDPISGHTALYWYRQSLGQGLEFLIYFQGNSAPDKSGLPSDRFSAERTGGSVSTLTIQRTQQEDSAVYLCASSFQTSGETQYFGPGTRLLVL.

The chain carries TRBV7-8 and TRBJ1-2; D call uncertain. The CDR3 spans 12 residues. In germline, CDR1 is SGHVS, CDR2 FQNEAQ. The V end was cut by 6 bases, the J end by 8 bases, with 13 bases between. In DNA, the CDR3 is TGTGCCAGCAGTAAGAGGGTTAGCGGCTACACCTTC. Its translation: CASSKRVSGYTF.

This clone was observed a single time. The chain recombines TRBV24-1 with TRBJ2-1; D ambiguous. The CDR3 runs to 14 residues. Germline V gene data show CDR1 as KGHDR and CDR2 as SFDVKD. Trimming took 4 bases from V and 3 from J, leaving 9 bases between them. In DNA, the CDR3 is TGTGCCACCAGTGACCCGGGCCTCTACAATGAGCAGTTCTTC. It is translated as CATSDPGLYNEQFF.

The gene calls are TRBV7-2 and TRBJ2-4; possible D gene TRBD2, 5 bases. CDR1 and CDR2 (germline): SGHTA, FQGNSA. The CDR3 is 15 residues long. Trimming took off 0 bases at V and 6 bases at J, with 12 bases between the two ends. The CDR3 loop is CASSLARDSGNIQYF. The CDR3 DNA is TGTGCCAGCAGCTTAGCGAGGGATTCCGGAAACATTCAGTACTTC.

The J gene is TRBJ2-5, the V gene TRBV11-3; 8 nucleotides line up with TRBD1. From germline, CDR1 is SGHNT and CDR2 YENEEA. The CDR3 totals 14 residues. Losses at the gene ends were 5 bases for V and 2 bases for J; bases not matched to a gene: 4. The CDR3 reads CASSTRQGQETQYF. The CDR3 nucleotides read TGTGCCAGCAGCACCCGACAGGGGCAAGAGACCCAGTACTTC. Full variable domain (missing parts from reference TRBV11-3 and TRBJ2-5): EAGVVQSPRYKIIEKKQPVAFWCNPISGHNTLYWYLQNLGQGPELLIRYENEEAVDDSQLPKDRFSAERLKGVDSTLKIQPAELGDSAVYLCASSTRQGQETQYFGPGTRLLVL.

This clone was seen only once. The CDR3 bases are TGTGCCAGCAGCTTAGCTTTTACGGGAGGACTAGCGGGAGAAGAGACCCAGTACTTC. The encoded protein is CASSLAFTGGLAGEETQYF. This sequence joins TRBV11-3 and TRBJ2-5; 13 bases agree with TRBD2. The CDR3 consists of 19 residues. The junction had 11 bases not matched to a gene; V was cut back by 1 base and J by 3 bases. The V gene's germline CDR1 is SGHNT and CDR2 YENEEA.